This T cell receptor beta chain derives from a study of blood T cell repertoires in COVID-19. Study-level information: Spain, Italy and the United States supplied samples that represented acute and convalescent COVID-19. From T cells, B-cell-depleted T cells, or PBMCs came the material, which was cDNA or gDNA.

Trimming left V 7 bases short and J 6 bases short, with 13 bases between. The CDR3 extends over 14 amino acids. Per the germline V gene, CDR1 is LNHDA and CDR2 is SQIVND (reference sequence). In the authors' methods: Using reference gene primer amplification, nucleated cell counts were estimated. Using immunoSEQ multiplex PCR, the repertoire was profiled, and TCRdb retains in-frame clones only, with some absent. That table gives V, J and clone size, and the DNA gave D and trimming. The repertoire has 100,000 to 120,000 clones, just over 75% of them found once; the top ten carry 3% to 4%. The V and J genes are TRBV19 and TRBJ1-6, with a weak D call TRBD1 (6 bases). Sequencing used peripheral blood. The sequence was collected from a woman aged 80 or older with acute or convalescent COVID-19. The CDR3 DNA is TGTGCCAGTAAGTTACAGGGAGCTAATTCACCCCTCCACTTT. It specifies CASKLQGANSPLHF.